This TCR beta chain is from a study of PD-L1 blockade in urothelial cancer. Across the study: Patients commenced atezolizumab in 2014, and it was given at 1,200 mg intravenously every 3 weeks. The analyses of blood took place 3 weeks (second dose) and 6 weeks after treatment start. Counts from blood samples showed a median of roughly 130,000 T cells.

Time point denoted: peripheral blood 6 weeks after treatment start. CDR3 size: 15 residues. The V gene lost 3 bases and the J gene lost 1 base, with 10 bases spanning the gap. The V gene's germline CDR1 is MDHEN and CDR2 SYDVKM. Synthetic TCR analog templates were spiked into all PCRs individually. The table came from immunoSEQ multiplex PCR; TCRdb's copy has only in-frame clones and leaves some out. The table has around 110,000 clones, about 89% seen once. This specimen was PBMCs, taken around atezolizumab (anti-PD-L1) treatment. This TCR derives from a man in his 60s with urothelial cancer. The chain uses TRBV28 and TRBJ1-3; D gene ambiguous. CDR3: CASSFGRVSGNTIYF. The CDR3 DNA is TGTGCCAGCAGTTTCGGGCGGGTGTCTGGAAACACCATATATTTT. Drawing the rest from reference TRBV28 and TRBJ1-3, the complete variable domain is DVKVTQSSRYLVKRTGEKVFLECVQDMDHENMFWYRQDPGLGLRLIYFSYDVKMKEKGDIPEGYSVSREKKERFSLILESASTNQTSMYLCASSFGRVSGNTIYFGEGSWLTVV.